The entry that follows covers one T cell receptor (beta chain) sequence. The target antigen is unknown. The sample originates from a study of cytomegalovirus exposure and HLA in healthy donors. Whole-study findings and limits: Several of the most significant clusters appeared, in a later analysis, to be linked to common viral pathogens. Analyses of presence/absence relied on an assumption of roughly uniform sequencing depth across donors. Later analysis demonstrated an association between a missense DCLRE1C variant and TCR beta V- and J-gene trimming.

The PCR made use of 60 Vbeta and 13 Jbeta primers. Clones were read by immunoSEQ multiplex PCR, and TCRdb kept only the in-frame ones, dropping some. The data hold about 180,000 clones, with over 70% observed a single time. Germline CDR1 SEHNR, CDR2 FQNEAQ (reference sequence). V lost 4 bases and J lost 7; bases outside the gene matches: 2. CDR3 length equals 12 residues. Each donor's status was that of a healthy bone marrow donor. J is TRBJ2-7 and V is TRBV7-9; 9 nucleotides align to TRBD2. This clonotype was obtained from a man aged 35-49 years in good health and CMV-seronegative. Input material: PBMCs. CDR3: CASSSLAGEQYF. CDR3 nucleotide sequence: TGTGCCAGCAGCTCGCTAGCGGGGGAGCAGTACTTC.